This record looks at one TCR beta chain sequence and its context. The antigen is not known. Germline CDR1 and CDR2: LNHDA and SQIVND (reference sequence). The CDR3 contains 15 residues. The V and J ends lost 10 bases and 0 bases respectively, with 16 bases between them. This entry belongs to a study of cytomegalovirus exposure and HLA in healthy donors. Findings of the study overall: Cytomegalovirus-associated status was assigned to about 160 TCR beta chains. Segments of the TCR beta V type were, in most cases, productive about 90% or about 30% of the time in an earlier analysis. When a later analysis compared HLA-associated TCR beta chains with equally common others, the HLA-associated chains turned out to be more clonally expanded and to have lower generation probabilities. For TCR beta chains, V- and J-gene trimming was later linked to a missense DCLRE1C variant.

The PCR ran on 60 Vbeta and 13 Jbeta primers. Clones were read by immunoSEQ multiplex PCR, and TCRdb kept only the in-frame ones, dropping some. The sample lists about 85,000 clones, about 80% seen once, with about 30% in the top ten. The receptor was isolated from a man in his forties or fifties in good health and CMV-seropositive. The specimen was PBMCs. V usage is TRBV19 and J usage is TRBJ1-5; no firm D call. The CDR3 region is CATSPSDTSNQPQHF. CDR3 nucleotide sequence: TGTGCCACTTCCCCCTCTGACACTAGCAATCAGCCCCAGCATTTT.